These 13 T cell receptor beta chains came from one sample sequenced in a study of blood T cell repertoires in COVID-19. Libraries were prepared by immunoSEQ multiplex PCR; TCRdb keeps only in-frame clonotypes and omits some of them. The sample includes some 99,000 clones, about 87% of them seen just once. Specimen: peripheral blood. These receptors all stem from a human donor with COVID-19, enrolled during active disease. The donor label of this sample is uncertain.

The V gene is TRBV6-6, the J gene TRBJ1-6; the D gene is possibly TRBD1 (6 bases). V shed 8 bases and J shed 5 bases, with 10 bases lying between them. The CDR3 consists of 13 residues. The germline gives CDR1 MNHNY, CDR2 SVGAGI (reference sequence). In DNA, the CDR3 is TGTGCCAGCGGAGGACAGAATAATTCACCCCTCCACTTT. Translating gives CASGGQNNSPLHF.

The genes are TRBV5-1 and TRBJ2-3; TRBD1 agrees at 8 bases. The ends lost 3 bases at V and 4 bases at J; junction bases unmatched: 4. This CDR3 has 14 amino acids. Per the germline V gene, CDR1 is SGHRS and CDR2 is YFSETQ. In nucleotides, the CDR3 is TGCGCCAGCAGCTCGGGACAGGCGTCAGATACGCAGTATTTT. Translation gives CASSSGQASDTQYF. The variable domain in full, completed from reference TRBV5-1 and TRBJ2-3, reads KAGVTQTPRYLIKTRGQQVTLSCSPISGHRSVSWYQQTPGQGLQFLFEYFSETQRNKGNFPGRFSGRQFSNSRSEMNVSTLELGDSALYLCASSSGQASDTQYFGPGTRLTVL.

In its sample, this clone was seen a few times. The rearrangement joins TRBV9 to TRBJ1-2; a weak D match, TRBD1 (5 bases). The V gene lost 2 bases and the J gene lost 5 bases, with 13 bases spanning the gap. Germline assignment: CDR1 SGDLS and CDR2 YYNGEE. The CDR3 sequence is 14 residues long. The CDR3: CASSVGRGDYGYTF. CDR3 in DNA: TGTGCCAGCAGCGTCGGCCGGGGGGATTATGGCTACACCTTC.

The V call is TRBV19, the J call TRBJ1-2; D is perhaps TRBD1 (5 bases). Germline V CDR1 and CDR2: LNHDA, SQIVND (reference sequence). V gave up 6 bases and J gave up 7 bases, with 18 bases separating them. The CDR3 spans 14 residues. This chain's CDR3 is CASSGPGPGVGYTF. In DNA form, the CDR3 reads TGTGCCAGTAGCGGTCCGGGTCCGGGGGTTGGCTACACCTTC.

The rearrangement joins TRBV11-3 to TRBJ1-3; D is undetermined. V dropped 0 bases and J dropped 0 bases, with 9 bases sitting between them. CDR3 size: 16 residues. Per germline, CDR1 SGHNT and CDR2 YENEEA. In nucleotides, the CDR3 is TGTGCCAGCAGCTTAGATAAGTACAGCTCTGGAAACACCATATATTTT. Protein sequence: CASSLDKYSSGNTIYF.

This chain uses TRBV19 with TRBJ1-2; 8 positions match TRBD1. The CDR3 totals 19 residues. Germline V gene data show CDR1 as LNHDA and CDR2 as SQIVND (reference sequence). J was trimmed by 3 bases and V by 3 bases; bases with no gene match: 18. CDR3 DNA sequence: TGTGCCAGTAGTATCATCGCAACTCAGGGGGCGCGAAAAGACTATGGCTACACCTTC. This gives the protein CASSIIATQGARKDYGYTF.

The chain carries TRBV3-1 (or the pseudogene TRBV3-2) and TRBJ2-7, with 7 positions matching TRBD1. V gave up 4 bases and J gave up 5 bases; unmatched junction bases: 5. This CDR3 is 13 amino acids long. Germline assignment: CDR1 LGHDT and CDR2 YNNKEL (reference sequence). The CDR3 loop is CASSLQGMDEQYF. The CDR3 DNA follows: TGTGCCAGCAGCCTACAGGGGATGGACGAGCAGTACTTC.

This chain connects TRBV9 to TRBJ2-7; the match to TRBD1 covers 8 bases. Germline lookup yields CDR1 SGDLS and CDR2 YYNGEE. J was trimmed by 9 bases and V by 3 bases; bases with no gene match: 14. The CDR3 consists of 15 residues. CDR3 in DNA: TGTGCCAGCAGCGCTAGGACAGGGAAACCCAGCTGGCAGTACTTC. Its translation is CASSARTGKPSWQYF.

The V call is TRBV3-1 (or the pseudogene TRBV3-2), the J call TRBJ1-1; D is ambiguous. CDR1 and CDR2 from the germline V gene are LGHDT and YNNKEL (reference sequence). The CDR3 is 13 amino acids. V lost 1 base and J lost 2, with 5 bases in between. The CDR3 sequence: CASSQAGNTEAFF. As DNA, the CDR3 is TGTGCCAGCAGCCAAGCCGGTAACACTGAAGCTTTCTTT.

The V and J genes are TRBV5-5 and TRBJ1-5; 9 bases are shared with TRBD1. CDR1 and CDR2 from the germline V gene are SGHKS and YYEKEE (reference sequence). The CDR3 has 14 residues. V was clipped by 3 bases and J by 11 bases; unmatched bases: 9. This CDR3 is CASSSLLGQGAQHF. In DNA, the CDR3 is TGTGCCAGCAGCTCTCTCTTGGGACAGGGCGCCCAGCATTTT.

The chain carries TRBV28 and TRBJ2-7; 10 bases are a match to TRBD1. The ends lost 2 bases at V and 5 bases at J; junction bases unmatched: 9. Germline assignment: CDR1 MDHEN and CDR2 SYDVKM. The length of the CDR3 is 16 residues. CDR3 loop: CASSLPKTGTGDEQYF. The CDR3 DNA follows: TGTGCCAGCAGTTTACCGAAAACCGGGACAGGGGACGAGCAGTACTTC.

This clone has more than one count but fewer than ten. The rearrangement uses TRBV5-8 and TRBJ2-5; TRBD1 aligns across 7 bases. V was clipped by 4 bases and J by 5 bases; unmatched bases: 11. Germline V gives CDR1 SGHTS, CDR2 YDEGEE. The CDR3 has 15 residues. The CDR3 loop reads CASSGRDRASETQYF. The CDR3, as DNA: TGTGCCAGCAGCGGGCGTGACAGGGCCTCTGAGACCCAGTACTTC.

The CDR3 DNA follows: TGCGCCAGCAGCTTGTCCGGGACAAACACTGAAGCTTTCTTT. It yields the protein CASSLSGTNTEAFF. The V and J genes are TRBV5-1 and TRBJ1-1, with D possibly TRBD1 on 6 matching bases. The germline CDR1 and CDR2 sequences are SGHRS and YFSETQ. The CDR3 sequence is 14 residues long. V shed 1 base and J shed 2 bases, with 9 bases lying between them.